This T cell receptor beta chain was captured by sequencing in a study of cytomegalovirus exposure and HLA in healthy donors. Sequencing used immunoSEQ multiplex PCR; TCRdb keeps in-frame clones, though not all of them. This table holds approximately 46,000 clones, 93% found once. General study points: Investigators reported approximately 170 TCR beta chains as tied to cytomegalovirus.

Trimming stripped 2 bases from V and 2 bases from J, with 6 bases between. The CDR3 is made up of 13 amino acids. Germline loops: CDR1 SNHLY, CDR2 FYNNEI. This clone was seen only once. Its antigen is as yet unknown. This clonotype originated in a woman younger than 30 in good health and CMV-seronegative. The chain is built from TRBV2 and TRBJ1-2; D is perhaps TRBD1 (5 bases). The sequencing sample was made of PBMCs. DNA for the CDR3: TGTGCCAGCAGTGAACGACAGAACTATGGCTACACCTTC. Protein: CASSERQNYGYTF.